This paragraph reports one T cell receptor beta chain. Its antigen is unidentified. The data originate from a study of cytomegalovirus exposure and HLA in healthy donors. The PCR had 60 Vbeta and 13 Jbeta primers. Generated by immunoSEQ multiplex PCR, the TCRdb table keeps only in-frame clones and is missing some. The sample has roughly 200,000 clones, about four fifths seen once. Regarding the study as a whole: Analysis performed later showed TCR beta chains linked to HLA being more clonally expanded than equally common others. Productive status was seen about 90% or about 30% of the time for most TCR beta V segments in an earlier analysis. The only immune exposure information that was available was CMV serostatus.

This TCR came from a man aged 40-49 years in good health and CMV-seropositive. Sample: PBMCs.

CDR3 bases: TGTGCCAGCAGTTTGGGACAGAACACTGAAGCTTTCTTT. The encoded protein is CASSLGQNTEAFF. This rearrangement joins TRBV6-4 to TRBJ1-1; possible D gene TRBD1, 6 bases. The CDR3 extends over 13 amino acids. The germline gives CDR1 MRHNA, CDR2 SNTAGT. The V gene lost 5 bases and the J gene lost 1 base, with 8 bases spanning the gap.